A single sample is the source of the 21 T cell receptor beta chains below, sequenced in a study of blood T cells in healthy people across ages. Next came a second PCR, run for roughly 6 to 11 cycles, which used a sample-barcoded 5' primer along with a J-beta primer mix. TCRdb itself ran the 5' RACE reads through MiXCR, one entry per CDR3 protein. The table lists some 1,000,000 distinct CDR3 sequences, almost 25% of them singletons, with around 0.75% in the top ten. These data also featured in a second study, about T cells of mothers and their children.

The sequenced material came from blood. The origin of the receptors is a girl aged 2-10 years in good health.

The chain carries TRBV6-5 and TRBJ2-1, with D maybe TRBD2 (5 bases). Per germline, CDR1 MNHEY and CDR2 SVGAGI. CDR3 length equals 17 residues. Trimming cost V 4 bases and J 0 bases, with 16 bases left between them. CDR3 loop: CASSSPRASGSYNEQFF. DNA of the CDR3: TGTGCCAGCAGTTCGCCCCGGGCCAGCGGCTCCTACAATGAGCAGTTCTTC.

V and J are TRBV11-1 and TRBJ1-4, with TRBD1 matching 8 bases. Trimming removed 5 bases from V and 6 bases from J; junction bases left unmatched: 11. The CDR3 consists of 16 residues. Germline assignment: CDR1 SGHAT and CDR2 FQDESV (reference sequence). CDR3: CASSEGQGRGDEKLFF. In DNA, the CDR3 is TGTGCCAGCAGCGAAGGACAGGGTCGCGGTGATGAAAAACTGTTTTTT. Complete variable domain (other parts from reference TRBV11-1 and TRBJ1-4): EAEVAQSPRYKITEKSQAVAFWCDPISGHATLYWYRQILGQGPELLVQFQDESVVDDSQLPKDRFSAERLKGVDSTLKIQPAELGDSAMYLCASSEGQGRGDEKLFFGSGTQLSVL.

V and J are TRBV11-3 and TRBJ2-2; no clear D. Trimming stripped 6 bases from V and 3 bases from J, with 14 bases between. The CDR3 is 15 amino acids. The germline V gene encodes CDR1 SGHNT and CDR2 YENEEA. The CDR3 reads CASSPTRADTGELFF. CDR3 nucleotide sequence: TGTGCCAGCAGTCCGACCCGGGCCGACACCGGGGAGCTGTTTTTT. Filled out from reference TRBV11-3 and TRBJ2-2, the complete variable domain reads EAGVVQSPRYKIIEKKQPVAFWCNPISGHNTLYWYLQNLGQGPELLIRYENEEAVDDSQLPKDRFSAERLKGVDSTLKIQPAELGDSAVYLCASSPTRADTGELFFGEGSRLTVL.

The rearrangement uses TRBV6-2 or TRBV6-3 and TRBJ1-1, with D unclear. This CDR3 is 15 amino acids long. Trimming took 0 bases from V and 4 from J, leaving 12 bases between them. Germline V lookup: CDR1 MNHEY, CDR2 SVGEGT. The DNA for the CDR3 is TGTGCCAGCAGTTACTCGAGAGGTTTGGGCACTGAAGCTTTCTTT. It specifies CASSYSRGLGTEAFF.

The V call is TRBV6-5, the J call TRBJ2-1; possible D gene TRBD1, 5 bases. CDR1 MNHEY and CDR2 SVGAGI come from the germline V gene. The CDR3 has 13 amino acids. V shed 1 base and J shed 10 bases, with 11 bases lying between them. The CDR3 is CASSYLGLGEQFF. In DNA, the CDR3 is TGTGCCAGCAGTTACTTGGGGCTGGGGGAGCAGTTCTTC.

The V call is TRBV19, the J call TRBJ2-3, with 11 nucleotides matching TRBD2. The germline gives CDR1 LNHDA, CDR2 SQIVND (reference sequence). The J segment lost 2 bases and the V segment lost 5 bases, leaving 6 bases of the junction unmatched. The CDR3 length is 16 residues. The CDR3 DNA sequence: TGTGCCAGTAGTTTACCGACTAGCGGGGTCACAGATACGCAGTATTTT. Translated: CASSLPTSGVTDTQYF.

The chain is built from TRBV27 and TRBJ2-5; the match to TRBD1 covers 10 bases. There are 18 residues in the CDR3. Germline loops: CDR1 MNHEY, CDR2 SMNVEV (reference sequence). The trim removed 4 bases at V and 4 bases at J, leaving 15 bases unmatched. The CDR3 sequence: CASSSPDPGQGRLETQYF. CDR3 DNA sequence: TGTGCCAGCAGTTCACCTGATCCGGGACAGGGGCGACTAGAGACCCAGTACTTC.

This clonotype was found a few times. The chain couples TRBV20-1 to TRBJ1-2; 12 bases line up with TRBD1. This CDR3 has 16 residues. The germline CDR1 and CDR2 sequences are DFQATT and SNEGSKA (reference sequence). V was clipped by 4 bases and J by 0 bases; unmatched bases: 6. The CDR3 DNA reads TGCAGTGCTATCGGGACAGGGGGCTCTTCTAACTATGGCTACACCTTC. Its translation is CSAIGTGGSSNYGYTF.

J is TRBJ2-1 and V is TRBV20-1; D is unclear. This CDR3 is built from 11 residues. The V gene's germline CDR1 is DFQATT and CDR2 SNEGSKA (reference sequence). V was trimmed by 3 bases and J by 10 bases, leaving 10 bases between them. The CDR3 reads CSARGFGEQFF. DNA of the CDR3: TGCAGTGCTAGGGGGTTCGGGGAGCAGTTCTTC.

This clonotype was observed a few times. V usage is TRBV12-3 or TRBV12-4 and J usage is TRBJ2-2; D is undetermined. This CDR3 is built from 16 residues. Trimming pared 2 bases from V and 1 base from J, leaving 11 bases between. The CDR3: CASSLSRVLNTGELFF. The CDR3 DNA follows: TGTGCCAGCAGTTTAAGCCGGGTTTTGAACACCGGGGAGCTGTTTTTT.

The CDR3 DNA reads TGCAGCGCCGAGTGGGGACTAGTAGGGGATGAGCAGTTCTTC. Residues: CSAEWGLVGDEQFF. The chain uses TRBV29-1 and TRBJ2-5; the match to TRBD2 covers 8 bases. Judging by the DNA end, TRBJ2-1 fits better; the J call may be wrong. Germline V lookup: CDR1 SQVTM, CDR2 ANQGSEA. The CDR3 contains 14 residues.

This clonotype was seen only a few times. CDR3 nucleotides: TGTGCCAGCAGTGAAGCGCTTGGGGGGTACTATGGCTACACCTTC. This sequence encodes CASSEALGGYYGYTF. This chain connects TRBV2 to TRBJ1-2; weak D call: TRBD1 (5 bases). The ends were cut back, 0 bases at V and 3 bases at J, with 11 bases in the middle. The CDR3 consists of 15 residues. The germline CDR1 and CDR2 sequences are SNHLY and FYNNEI.

This clonotype was seen only a few times. One end of the junction does not line up with germline, which may come from a read error. The CDR3 coding sequence is TGTGCCAGCAAGGCTTTCACACAGGGGGCCTCCTGCGAGCAGTACTTC. Translation gives CASKAFTQGASCEQYF. The chain combines TRBV6-1 with TRBJ2-5; 9 bases are a match to TRBD1. The end of the DNA fits TRBJ2-7 better, so the J call may be wrong. This CDR3 is built from 16 residues. Germline V gene data show CDR1 as MNHNS and CDR2 as SASEGT.

This clonotype was seen a few times. In DNA form, the CDR3 reads TGCAGCGTTGAGGGAGGGGATTACGTTGGGGAGACCCAGTACTTC. Residues: CSVEGGDYVGETQYF. The V call is TRBV29-1, the J call TRBJ2-5; 7 bases fit TRBD2. Trimming at V came to 3 bases and at J to 5 bases, leaving 12 bases not matched to a gene. The germline gives CDR1 SQVTM, CDR2 ANQGSEA. CDR3 length equals 15 residues.

This clonotype was counted a single time. The chain combines TRBV6-1 with TRBJ2-7; D not certain. Looked up from germline, CDR1 is MNHNS and CDR2 is SASEGT. The CDR3 covers 14 residues. Trimming shortened V by 0 bases and J by 5 bases, and 11 bases separated the two germline ends. In DNA form, the CDR3 reads TGTGCCAGCAGTGAAGCTTATCTACGGGACGAGCAGTACTTC. Amino acids: CASSEAYLRDEQYF.

This clonotype was detected a few times. V and J are TRBV7-2 and TRBJ2-5; TRBD2 agrees at 7 bases. CDR1 SGHTA and CDR2 FQGNSA come from the germline V gene. Losses at the gene ends were 5 bases for V and 4 bases for J; bases not matched to a gene: 10. CDR3 length: 15 residues. This CDR3 is CASSPRRLATETQYF. The CDR3 region has the DNA TGTGCCAGCAGCCCCCGTAGACTAGCAACAGAGACCCAGTACTTC.

This clonotype was detected only once. The V call is TRBV10-3, the J call TRBJ1-2; D gene ambiguous. The CDR3 has 11 residues. Germline assignment: CDR1 ENHRY and CDR2 SYGVKD. The CDR3 reads CAVGPYRGYTF. Written as DNA, the CDR3 is TGTGCGGTAGGGCCCTATCGGGGCTACACCTTC.

J is TRBJ2-5 and V is TRBV4-1; 7 nucleotides agree with TRBD2. This CDR3 is built from 14 residues. Germline assignment: CDR1 MGHRA and CDR2 YSYEKL. Unmatched junction bases numbered 9, after V lost 6 bases and J lost 5 bases. CDR3 DNA sequence: TGCGCCAGCAGTTACCCCGGGGGGATCGAGACCCAGTACTTC. Its protein is CASSYPGGIETQYF.

The genes are TRBV20-1 and TRBJ2-5, with 10 positions matching TRBD2. The CDR3 is made up of 15 amino acids. Germline V CDR1 and CDR2: DFQATT, SNEGSKA (reference sequence). V was clipped by 3 bases and J by 2 bases; unmatched bases: 6. CDR3 amino acids: CSARRERGGQETQYF. DNA for the CDR3: TGCAGTGCTAGGAGAGAGCGGGGGGGACAAGAGACCCAGTACTTC.

DNA for the CDR3: TGCGCCAGCAGCTTGAGGGGACTAGCCCGAGGGACCCAGTACTTC. Encoded protein: CASSLRGLARGTQYF. The rearrangement uses TRBV5-1 and TRBJ2-5; 9 bases align to TRBD2. This CDR3 region has 15 residues. Trimming took 1 base from V and 7 from J; bases not matched to a gene: 8. The V gene's germline CDR1 is SGHRS and CDR2 YFSETQ.

The V gene is TRBV27, the J gene TRBJ1-6, with 11 bases identical to TRBD1. J was trimmed by 4 bases and V by 4 bases; bases with no gene match: 3. CDR3 length: 16 amino acids. Per the germline V gene, CDR1 is MNHEY and CDR2 is SMNVEV (reference sequence). The CDR3 DNA reads TGTGCCAGCAGTTCCTGGGACAGGGGGTATAATTCACCCCTCCACTTT. Amino acids: CASSSWDRGYNSPLHF.